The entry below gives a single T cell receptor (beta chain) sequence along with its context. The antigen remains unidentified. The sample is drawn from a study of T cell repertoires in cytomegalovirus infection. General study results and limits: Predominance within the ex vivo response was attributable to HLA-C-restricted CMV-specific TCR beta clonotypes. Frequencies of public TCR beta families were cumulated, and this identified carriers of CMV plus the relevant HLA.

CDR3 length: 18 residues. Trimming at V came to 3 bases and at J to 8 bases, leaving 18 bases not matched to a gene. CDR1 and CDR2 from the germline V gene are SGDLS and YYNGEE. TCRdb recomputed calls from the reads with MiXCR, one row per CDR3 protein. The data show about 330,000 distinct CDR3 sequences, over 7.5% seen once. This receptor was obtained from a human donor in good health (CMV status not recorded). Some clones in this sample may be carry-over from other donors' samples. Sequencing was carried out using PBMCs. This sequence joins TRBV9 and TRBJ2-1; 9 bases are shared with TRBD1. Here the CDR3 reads CASSARTGGAGLADEQFF. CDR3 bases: TGTGCCAGCAGCGCACGTACAGGGGGCGCGGGTCTGGCGGATGAGCAGTTCTTC.